This is a list of T cell receptor beta chains from one sample in a study of T cells in Graves' hyperthyroidism and ophthalmopathy. TCRdb fed the multiplex PCR reads into MiXCR, producing one record per CDR3 protein. The sample consists of some 510,000 distinct CDR3 sequences, less than 25% of them appearing once. The specimen was blood. The receptors derive from a man younger than 35 with Graves' hyperthyroidism. CDR3s include the opening cysteine and the closing phenylalanine or tryptophan. D genes are given only for firm matches. Part of the rows lack a size; the others show once, few, many or a class for expanded clones.

j_call: TRBJ2-7
clone_size: many
v_call: TRBV27
d_call: .
cdr3_aa: CASSLKFGREQYF
cdr3_nt: TGTGCCAGCAGTTTAAAGTTCGGGCGGGAGCAGTACTTC

j_call: TRBJ2-7
clone_size: many
v_call: TRBV4-1
d_call: .
cdr3_aa: CASSQGPGGGYYEQYF
cdr3_nt: TGCGCCAGCAGCCAAGGCCCAGGGGGAGGGTACTACGAGCAGTACTTC

j_call: TRBJ2-4
clone_size: many
v_call: TRBV20-1
d_call: .
cdr3_aa: CSASSIHGKNIQYF
cdr3_nt: TGCAGTGCTAGTTCGATCCACGGCAAAAACATTCAGTACTTC

j_call: TRBJ1-2
clone_size: few
v_call: TRBV19
d_call: .
cdr3_aa: CAGTIGPREEYGYTF
cdr3_nt: TGTGCCGGTACCATCGGTCCCAGGGAGGAGTATGGCTACACCTTC

j_call: TRBJ2-2
clone_size: once
v_call: TRBV12-3/TRBV12-4
d_call: .
cdr3_aa: CASSWGSGNTGELFF
cdr3_nt: TGTGCCAGCAGTTGGGGTAGCGGGAACACCGGGGAGCTGTTTTTT

j_call: TRBJ2-4
clone_size: many
v_call: TRBV28
d_call: TRBD1
cdr3_aa: CASSLRGQGAKNIQYF
cdr3_nt: TGTGCCAGCAGTTTAAGGGGACAGGGGGCCAAAAACATTCAGTACTTC

j_call: TRBJ1-3
clone_size: many
v_call: TRBV20-1
d_call: TRBD1
cdr3_aa: CSASRDSSGNTIYF
cdr3_nt: TGCAGTGCCTCCCGGGACAGCTCTGGAAACACCATATATTTT

j_call: TRBJ1-1
clone_size: many
v_call: TRBV5-5
d_call: .
cdr3_aa: CASSWVGQNTEAFF
cdr3_nt: TGTGCCAGCAGCTGGGTGGGCCAGAACACTGAAGCTTTCTTT

j_call: TRBJ2-2
clone_size: many
v_call: TRBV5-1
d_call: TRBD2
cdr3_aa: CASSSLPSGGPPNTGELFF
cdr3_nt: TGCGCCAGCAGCTCCCTCCCTAGCGGGGGGCCCCCGAACACCGGGGAGCTGTTTTTT

j_call: TRBJ2-5
clone_size: once
v_call: TRBV29-1
d_call: TRBD1
cdr3_aa: CSVVSDRGLETQYF
cdr3_nt: TGCAGCGTTGTGTCTGACAGGGGGTTAGAGACCCAGTACTTC

j_call: TRBJ2-7
clone_size: .
v_call: TRBV28
d_call: .
cdr3_aa: CASRETRSGSYEQYF
cdr3_nt: TGTGCCAGCAGGGAGACACGTTCGGGGTCCTACGAGCAGTACTTC

j_call: TRBJ2-7
clone_size: many
v_call: TRBV14
d_call: TRBD1
cdr3_aa: CASSQDIWADRGEQYF
cdr3_nt: TGTGCCAGCAGCCAAGATATCTGGGCAGACAGGGGGGAGCAGTACTTC

j_call: TRBJ1-2
clone_size: .
v_call: TRBV28
d_call: TRBD1
cdr3_aa: CASSLSPGGANGYTF
cdr3_nt: TGTGCCAGCAGTTTAAGCCCAGGGGGCGCGAACGGCTACACCTTC

j_call: TRBJ1-4
clone_size: .
v_call: TRBV27
d_call: TRBD1
cdr3_aa: CASSPGTGDEKLFF
cdr3_nt: TGTGCCAGCAGTCCCGGGACAGGGGACGAAAAACTGTTTTTT

j_call: TRBJ1-1
clone_size: many
v_call: TRBV27
d_call: TRBD1
cdr3_aa: CASSSFLGQGAQNTEAFF
cdr3_nt: TGTGCCAGCAGTTCGTTCTTGGGACAGGGGGCGCAGAACACTGAAGCTTTCTTT

j_call: TRBJ2-7
clone_size: few
v_call: TRBV29-1
d_call: TRBD2
cdr3_aa: CSVLTQAGAYEQYF
cdr3_nt: TGCAGCGTCTTAACCCAAGCGGGAGCATACGAGCAGTACTTC

j_call: TRBJ2-7
clone_size: .
v_call: TRBV6-1
d_call: TRBD1
cdr3_aa: CASSDRGPSYEQYF
cdr3_nt: TGTGCCAGCAGTGACAGGGGGCCCTCCTACGAGCAGTACTTC

j_call: TRBJ1-2
clone_size: many
v_call: TRBV12-3/TRBV12-4
d_call: .
cdr3_aa: CASSPRTYPAGGYTF
cdr3_nt: TGTGCCAGCAGTCCCCGTACCTACCCGGCTGGGGGCTACACCTTC

j_call: TRBJ1-5
clone_size: .
v_call: TRBV25-1
d_call: TRBD1
cdr3_aa: CASSATSMPGQGLQPQHF
cdr3_nt: TGTGCCAGCAGTGCCACGTCTATGCCGGGACAGGGGTTACAGCCCCAGCATTTT

j_call: TRBJ2-5
clone_size: many
v_call: TRBV12-3/TRBV12-4
d_call: .
cdr3_aa: CASTLTGLRETQYF
cdr3_nt: TGTGCCAGCACCCTAACAGGGTTACGAGAGACCCAGTACTTC

j_call: TRBJ1-5
clone_size: many
v_call: TRBV19
d_call: TRBD1
cdr3_aa: CASSPGTGDNQPQHF
cdr3_nt: TGTGCCAGTAGTCCCGGGACAGGGGACAATCAGCCCCAGCATTTT

j_call: TRBJ1-3
clone_size: many
v_call: TRBV2
d_call: TRBD1
cdr3_aa: CASSGGTGTGNTIYF
cdr3_nt: TGTGCCAGCAGTGGCGGGACAGGGACGGGAAACACCATATATTTT

j_call: TRBJ2-3
clone_size: many
v_call: TRBV11-2
d_call: TRBD2
cdr3_aa: CASSPRAGGPGDTQYF
cdr3_nt: TGTGCCAGCAGCCCCCGAGCGGGGGGGCCTGGGGATACGCAGTATTTT

j_call: TRBJ1-5
clone_size: many
v_call: TRBV12-3/TRBV12-4
d_call: .
cdr3_aa: CASSLIGGSNQPQHF
cdr3_nt: TGTGCCAGCAGTTTAATCGGTGGGAGCAATCAGCCCCAGCATTTT

j_call: TRBJ2-7
clone_size: many
v_call: TRBV7-9
d_call: TRBD1
cdr3_aa: CASSSGQISYEQYF
cdr3_nt: TGTGCCAGCAGCTCGGGACAGATCTCCTACGAGCAGTACTTC

j_call: TRBJ2-5
clone_size: .
v_call: TRBV20-1
d_call: .
cdr3_aa: CSARGPGTEGTQYF
cdr3_nt: TGCAGTGCTAGGGGCCCCGGGACGGAGGGGACCCAGTACTTC

j_call: TRBJ2-1
clone_size: .
v_call: TRBV11-1
d_call: .
cdr3_aa: CASSPGLTAGNEQFF
cdr3_nt: TGTGCCAGCAGCCCCGGGTTAACGGCCGGGAATGAGCAGTTCTTC

j_call: TRBJ1-5
clone_size: many
v_call: TRBV12-3/TRBV12-4
d_call: TRBD1
cdr3_aa: CASSLDRVSQPQHF
cdr3_nt: TGTGCCAGCAGCCTAGACAGGGTCAGTCAGCCCCAGCATTTT

j_call: TRBJ2-7
clone_size: many
v_call: TRBV19
d_call: .
cdr3_aa: CASSSHPQGGLYF
cdr3_nt: TGTGCCAGTAGTTCCCATCCGCAAGGAGGACTGTACTTC

j_call: TRBJ2-7
clone_size: few
v_call: TRBV20-1
d_call: .
cdr3_aa: CSARAQGFYEQYF
cdr3_nt: TGCAGTGCTAGAGCACAGGGCTTCTACGAGCAGTACTTC

j_call: TRBJ2-2
clone_size: many
v_call: TRBV19
d_call: .
cdr3_aa: CASTPVNTGELFF
cdr3_nt: TGTGCCAGTACCCCAGTGAACACCGGGGAGCTGTTTTTT

j_call: TRBJ1-1
clone_size: many
v_call: TRBV6-1
d_call: .
cdr3_aa: CASSAWTGNTEAFF
cdr3_nt: TGTGCCAGCAGTGCCTGGACGGGGAACACTGAAGCTTTCTTT

j_call: TRBJ2-2
clone_size: .
v_call: TRBV2
d_call: .
cdr3_aa: CASQGPTNTGELFF
cdr3_nt: TGTGCCAGTCAGGGCCCCACAAACACCGGGGAGCTGTTTTTT